The 18 T cell receptor beta chains below were found in one sample sequenced in a study of T cell responses to AZD1222 COVID-19 vaccine. Sequenced by immunoSEQ multiplex PCR; TCRdb stores in-frame clones only, minus some. The sample carries fewer than 130,000 clones, just under 95% recorded once. The starting material was peripheral blood, obtained on day 0 of AZD1222 vaccination. The receptors were sampled from an adult in good health.

This chain uses TRBV28 with TRBJ1-1; no reliable D call. V was cut by 6 bases and J by 4 bases, with 12 bases left in between. The CDR3 covers 13 residues. Germline V lookup: CDR1 MDHEN, CDR2 SYDVKM. CDR3 loop: CASRKTAGTEAFF. CDR3 nucleotides: TGTGCCAGCAGGAAGACGGCGGGCACTGAAGCTTTCTTT.

The rearrangement uses TRBV18 and TRBJ2-2, with D possibly being TRBD1 (6 bases). Germline CDR1 reads KGHSH; CDR2 reads LQKENI. V was clipped by 3 bases and J by 0 bases, with 8 bases between them. The CDR3 is 15 amino acids. The CDR3 DNA reads TGTGCCAGCTCACCGGGACACACGAACACCGGGGAGCTGTTTTTT. Translating gives CASSPGHTNTGELFF.

The CDR3 spells CASRDSYSNQPQHF. CDR3 DNA sequence: TGTGCCAGCAGGGACAGTTATAGCAATCAGCCCCAGCATTTT. The V gene is TRBV6-5, the J gene TRBJ1-5, with D perhaps TRBD1 (6 bases). Germline CDR1 MNHEY, CDR2 SVGAGI. With 6 bases removed from V and 0 bases from J, the gap between germline ends came to 9 bases. This CDR3 is 14 amino acids long.

The genes are TRBV6-4 and TRBJ1-2; D not certain. This CDR3 has 11 residues. Trimming stripped 2 bases from V and 10 bases from J, with 8 bases between. The V gene's germline CDR1 is MRHNA and CDR2 SNTAGT. The CDR3 loop reads CASSDSIFYTF. The DNA for the CDR3 is TGTGCCAGCAGTGACAGCATATTCTACACCTTC.

CDR3 in DNA: TGTGCCTGGAGTGTACAGACGCCGAACACCGGGGAGCTGTTTTTT. Translating gives CAWSVQTPNTGELFF. The chain employs TRBV30 and TRBJ2-2; unclear D gene. This CDR3 has 15 amino acids. The germline CDR1 and CDR2 sequences are GTSNPN and SVGIG (reference sequence). Trimming removed 0 bases from V and 0 bases from J, with 8 bases in between.

The rearrangement uses TRBV11-3 and TRBJ1-5, with D possibly matching TRBD1 (6 bases). Between the trimmed V and J ends, which lost 5 bases and 2 bases, there was a span of 10 bases. CDR1 is SGHNT, CDR2 YENEEA, per germline. This CDR3 spans 14 amino acids. This chain's CDR3 is CASSAGTRNQPQHF. Written as DNA, the CDR3 is TGTGCCAGCAGCGCAGGGACACGCAATCAGCCCCAGCATTTT.

The rearrangement joins TRBV4-1 to TRBJ1-5; 8 nucleotides align to TRBD1. This CDR3 spans 15 amino acids. Germline V lookup: CDR1 MGHRA, CDR2 YSYEKL. Trimming took 4 bases from V and 6 from J; bases not matched to a gene: 8. The CDR3 protein is CASSLLPGGSQPQHF. DNA for the CDR3: TGCGCCAGCAGCCTATTACCAGGGGGCAGTCAGCCCCAGCATTTT.

V gene TRBV6-1 combines with J gene TRBJ2-1; 10 bases agree with TRBD2. V dropped 4 bases and J dropped 9; count of bases not matched to a gene: 15. The CDR3 is made up of 17 amino acids. Germline CDR1 is MNHNS and CDR2 is SASEGT. The chain's CDR3 is CASSASLLAGGSGEQFF. As DNA, the CDR3 is TGTGCCAGCAGTGCCAGCCTCTTAGCGGGGGGCTCGGGTGAGCAGTTCTTC.

The chain joins TRBV23-1 to TRBJ2-1, with TRBD2 matching 9 bases. TRBV23-1 is classed as an ORF, of uncertain function. The CDR3 has 16 residues. Losses at the gene ends were 3 bases for V and 4 bases for J; bases not matched to a gene: 7. The CDR3 sequence: CASSHPASGAYNEQFF. The DNA of the CDR3 is TGCGCCAGCAGTCACCCCGCTAGCGGGGCATACAATGAGCAGTTCTTC.

This clone was seen only a few times. For the CDR3, the DNA is TGCAGTGCTAGTACCTCAGGGACATCAGAGAGGTACACCTTC. Its protein product is CSASTSGTSERYTF. J is TRBJ1-2 and V is TRBV20-1, with D perhaps matching TRBD1 (6 bases). Trimming pared 3 bases from V and 11 bases from J, leaving 22 bases between. Germline V gene sequence: CDR1 DFQATT, CDR2 SNEGSKA (reference sequence). This CDR3 is 14 amino acids long.

The chain employs TRBV18 and TRBJ2-5; D uncertain. Trimming shortened V by 0 bases and J by 5 bases, and 4 bases separated the two germline ends. The germline CDR1 and CDR2 sequences are KGHSH and LQKENI. The CDR3 is made up of 12 amino acids. CDR3 sequence (DNA): TGTGCCAGCTCACCACCTTATGAGACCCAGTACTTC. Amino acids: CASSPPYETQYF.

This chain joins TRBV5-8 and TRBJ1-3; D is unresolved. The CDR3 loop spans 16 amino acids. With 4 bases removed from V and 0 bases from J, the gap between germline ends came to 14 bases. Germline CDR1 reads SGHTS; CDR2 reads YDEGEE. CDR3 sequence: CASSLGFGPSGNTIYF. The DNA of the CDR3 is TGTGCCAGCAGCCTGGGATTCGGGCCCTCTGGAAACACCATATATTTT.

This clone was detected a few times. The same CDR3 is also encoded by other DNA sequences in this sample. The chain joins TRBV9 to TRBJ2-1; D is undetermined. CDR3 length equals 12 residues. Germline V gene sequence: CDR1 SGDLS, CDR2 YYNGEE. Between the trimmed V and J ends, which lost 0 bases and 7 bases, there was a span of 5 bases. This CDR3 reads CASSVDGNEQFF. The CDR3 nucleotides are TGTGCCAGCAGCGTAGACGGAAATGAGCAGTTCTTC.

The chain has TRBV28 and TRBJ2-4, with 7 bases that match TRBD1. The J segment lost 1 base and the V segment lost 8 bases, leaving 8 bases of the junction unmatched. CDR1 and CDR2 (germline): MDHEN, SYDVKM. The CDR3 has 15 amino acids. The CDR3 DNA reads as TGTGCCAGCCTCCCGAAACAGGGGGCCAAAAACATTCAGTACTTC. Its protein is CASLPKQGAKNIQYF.

This clone came up once. This sequence joins TRBV10-2 and TRBJ2-3, with 16 bases matching TRBD2. V lost 0 bases to trimming and J lost 6 bases; unmatched junction nucleotides: 6. Germline lookup yields CDR1 WSHSY and CDR2 SAAADI. The CDR3 sequence is 18 residues long. CDR3 residues: CASSESGTSGGARDTQYF. The CDR3 bases are TGCGCCAGCAGTGAGTCAGGGACTAGCGGGGGGGCCAGGGATACGCAGTATTTT.

This chain connects TRBV3-1 (or the pseudogene TRBV3-2) to TRBJ2-5; D might be TRBD2 (7 bases). This CDR3 has 16 amino acids. Trimming pared 0 bases from V and 5 bases from J, leaving 16 bases between. Germline values: CDR1 LGHDT, CDR2 YNNKEL (reference sequence). The CDR3 spells CASSQEKGRGAETQYF. CDR3 coding DNA: TGTGCCAGCAGCCAAGAAAAGGGTCGGGGGGCGGAGACCCAGTACTTC.

The chain carries TRBV5-1 and TRBJ1-4; 7 bases are shared with TRBD1. Germline values: CDR1 SGHRS, CDR2 YFSETQ. After removal of 0 bases from V and 0 bases from J, the junction contained 2 bases not matched to a gene. The CDR3 consists of 16 residues. As DNA, the CDR3 is TGCGCCAGCAGCTTGGGGGACAGCTCAACTAATGAAAAACTGTTTTTT. Its translation is CASSLGDSSTNEKLFF.

The chain combines TRBV5-1 with TRBJ1-1; TRBD1 agrees at 8 bases. Germline trimming cut 4 bases from V and 0 bases from J; bases unmatched to any gene: 8. The CDR3 is 16 residues long. In germline, CDR1 is SGHRS, CDR2 YFSETQ. The CDR3 nucleotides are TGCGCCAGCAGCGAAGGGACAGGCCCTTTGAACACTGAAGCTTTCTTT. It translates to CASSEGTGPLNTEAFF.